Each of the 2 T cell receptor beta chains below was sequenced from the same sample in a study of CD8 T cells in Susac syndrome. Random hexamers were used to reverse transcribe about 0.5 to 1 ug of RNA. TCRdb re-called the immunoSEQ multiplex PCR reads with MiXCR, one entry per CDR3 protein. The sample has 130,000 or so distinct CDR3 sequences, roughly 94% seen once; the top ten hold 0.25% to 0.3%. The sequenced material came from CD8+ T cells from PBMCs. Receptors were obtained from a human donor with Susac syndrome.

This clonotype has only one observation. V gene TRBV6-6 combines with J gene TRBJ2-7; D is uncertain. The CDR3 is made up of 11 amino acids. Looked up from germline, CDR1 is MNHNY and CDR2 is SVGAGI (reference sequence). V was shortened by 2 bases and J by 6 bases, with 5 bases between the two germline ends. CDR3 DNA: TGTGCCAGCAGTTACGGGCCCGAGCAGTACTTC. Translating it yields CASSYGPEQYF.

The CDR3 loop is CASSLNAGPSNQPQHF. In nucleotides, the CDR3 is TGTGCCAGCAGCTTGAATGCGGGGCCGAGCAATCAGCCCCAGCATTTT. This chain joins TRBV5-6 and TRBJ1-5; D may be TRBD1 (5 bases). The CDR3 spans 16 residues. Deletions cut 1 base from V and 1 base from J, with 12 bases between. Germline V gene lookup returns CDR1 SGHDT and CDR2 YYEEEE.